This T cell receptor (beta chain) appears in the sequencing data of a study of CXCR3-negative and CXCR3-positive naive CD8 T cells. The study, taken as a whole, reports: Hydrophobicity was higher for TRB CDR3s found in CXCR3-positive naive cells than in CXCR3-negative naive cells.

As to this clonotype: Antigen specificity is unknown.

The TRB libraries of cDNA were built by UMI-labeled 5' RACE. TCRdb re-called the 5' RACE reads; one entry per CDR3 protein, DNA not given. The sample table includes roughly 130,000 distinct CDR3 sequences. CDR1 and CDR2 from the germline V gene are LGHNA and YNFKEQ. This CDR3 contains 14 residues. The source material was naive CXCR3+ CD8+ T cells from blood. The sample's subset: CD45RO-CCR7+CD27+CD95- naive CD8+ T cells expressing CXCR3 (TNR3+). The V gene is TRBV4-2, the J gene TRBJ2-1. The receptor comes from a human donor in good health. Some clones in this sample may be carry-over from other donors' samples. CDR3 amino acids: CASSQDRFDNEQFF.